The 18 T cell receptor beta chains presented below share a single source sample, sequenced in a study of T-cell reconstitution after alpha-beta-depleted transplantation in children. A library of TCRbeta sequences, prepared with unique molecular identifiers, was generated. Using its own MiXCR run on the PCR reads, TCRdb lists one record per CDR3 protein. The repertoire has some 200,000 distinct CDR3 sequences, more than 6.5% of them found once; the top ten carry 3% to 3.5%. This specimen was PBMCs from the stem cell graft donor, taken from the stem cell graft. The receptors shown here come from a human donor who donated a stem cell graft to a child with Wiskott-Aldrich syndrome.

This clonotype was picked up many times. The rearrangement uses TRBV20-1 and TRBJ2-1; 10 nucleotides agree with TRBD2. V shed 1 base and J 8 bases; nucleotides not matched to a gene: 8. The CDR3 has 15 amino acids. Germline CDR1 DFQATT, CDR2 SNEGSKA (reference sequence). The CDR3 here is CSARVLTSGTYEQFF. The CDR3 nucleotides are TGCAGTGCTAGAGTACTTACTAGCGGGACTTATGAGCAGTTCTTC.

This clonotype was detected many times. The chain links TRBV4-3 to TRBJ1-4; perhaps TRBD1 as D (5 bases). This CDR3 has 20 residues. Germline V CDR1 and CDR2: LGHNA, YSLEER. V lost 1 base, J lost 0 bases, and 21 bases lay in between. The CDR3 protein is CASSQGEPPGTVATNEKLFF. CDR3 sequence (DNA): TGCGCCAGCAGCCAAGGGGAGCCCCCGGGGACGGTTGCAACTAATGAAAAACTGTTTTTT.

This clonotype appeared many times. CDR3 in DNA: TGCAGTGCTCCCGGGACCAGGGCAAATCAGCCCCAGCATTTT. Translation gives CSAPGTRANQPQHF. This chain connects TRBV20-1 to TRBJ1-5; D is possibly TRBD1 (5 bases). Trimming took off 5 bases at V and 4 bases at J, with 15 bases between the two ends. The CDR3 totals 14 residues. Germline loops: CDR1 DFQATT, CDR2 SNEGSKA (reference sequence).

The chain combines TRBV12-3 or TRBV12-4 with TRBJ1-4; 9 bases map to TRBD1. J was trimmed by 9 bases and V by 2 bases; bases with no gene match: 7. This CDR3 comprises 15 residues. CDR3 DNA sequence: TGTGCCAGCAGTTTAAACCGGGACAGGGCTAAAAAACTGTTTTTT. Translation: CASSLNRDRAKKLFF.

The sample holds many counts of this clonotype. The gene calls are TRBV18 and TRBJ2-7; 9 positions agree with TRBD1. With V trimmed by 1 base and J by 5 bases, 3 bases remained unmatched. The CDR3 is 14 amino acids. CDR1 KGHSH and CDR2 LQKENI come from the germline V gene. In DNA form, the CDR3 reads TGTGCCAGCTCACCACTGGACAGGGGCCACGAGCAGTACTTC. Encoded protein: CASSPLDRGHEQYF.

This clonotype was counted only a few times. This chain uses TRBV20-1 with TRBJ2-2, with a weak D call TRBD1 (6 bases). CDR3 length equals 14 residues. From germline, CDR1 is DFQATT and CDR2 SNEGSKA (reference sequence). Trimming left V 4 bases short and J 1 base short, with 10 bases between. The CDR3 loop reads CSATGTLNTGELFF. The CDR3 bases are TGCAGTGCTACCGGGACATTGAACACCGGGGAGCTGTTTTTT.

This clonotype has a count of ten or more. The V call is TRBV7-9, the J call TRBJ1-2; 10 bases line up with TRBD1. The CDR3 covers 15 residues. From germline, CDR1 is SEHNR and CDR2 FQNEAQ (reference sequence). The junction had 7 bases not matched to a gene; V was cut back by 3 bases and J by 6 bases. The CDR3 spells CASSLKLTGGNGYTF. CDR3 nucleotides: TGTGCCAGCAGCTTGAAATTGACAGGGGGCAATGGCTACACCTTC.

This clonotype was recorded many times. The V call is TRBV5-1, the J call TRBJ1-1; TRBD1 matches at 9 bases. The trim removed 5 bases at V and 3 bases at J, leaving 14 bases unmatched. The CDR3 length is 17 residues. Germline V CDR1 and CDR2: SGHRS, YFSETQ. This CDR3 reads CASRKTGTGLRDTEAFF. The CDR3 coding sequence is TGCGCCAGCAGGAAGACCGGGACAGGGCTAAGGGACACTGAAGCTTTCTTT. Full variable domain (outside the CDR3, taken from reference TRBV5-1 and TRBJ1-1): KAGVTQTPRYLIKTRGQQVTLSCSPISGHRSVSWYQQTPGQGLQFLFEYFSETQRNKGNFPGRFSGRQFSNSRSEMNVSTLELGDSALYLCASRKTGTGLRDTEAFFGQGTRLTVV.

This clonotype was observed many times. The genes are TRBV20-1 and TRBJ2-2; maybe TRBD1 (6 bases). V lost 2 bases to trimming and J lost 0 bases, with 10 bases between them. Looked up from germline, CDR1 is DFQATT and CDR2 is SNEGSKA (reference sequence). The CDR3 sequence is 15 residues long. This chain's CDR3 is CSARKGVSNTGELFF. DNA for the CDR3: TGCAGTGCTAGAAAGGGGGTCTCGAACACCGGGGAGCTGTTTTTT.

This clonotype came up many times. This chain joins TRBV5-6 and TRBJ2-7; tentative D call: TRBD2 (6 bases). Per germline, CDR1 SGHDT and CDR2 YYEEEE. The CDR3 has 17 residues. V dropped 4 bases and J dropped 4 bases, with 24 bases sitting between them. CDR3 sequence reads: CASSGSGTDFFGYEQYF. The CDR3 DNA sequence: TGTGCCAGCAGCGGCTCCGGGACTGACTTTTTCGGATACGAGCAGTACTTC.

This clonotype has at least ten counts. The CDR3 DNA is TGCAGTGCTAAGGGGACAGCGCAAACCTACGAGCAGTACTTC. This gives the protein CSAKGTAQTYEQYF. The V and J genes are TRBV20-1 and TRBJ2-7, with TRBD1 identical over 7 bases. This CDR3 is built from 14 residues. Germline lookup yields CDR1 DFQATT and CDR2 SNEGSKA (reference sequence). V lost 4 bases to trimming and J lost 2 bases; unmatched junction nucleotides: 8.

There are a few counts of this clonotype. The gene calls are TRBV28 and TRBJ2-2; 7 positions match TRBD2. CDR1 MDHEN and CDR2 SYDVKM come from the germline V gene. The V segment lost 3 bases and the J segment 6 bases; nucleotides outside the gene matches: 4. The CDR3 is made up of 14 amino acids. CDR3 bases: TGTGCCAGCAGTTTTATTCGGGAGGCCGGGGAGCTGTTTTTT. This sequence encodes CASSFIREAGELFF. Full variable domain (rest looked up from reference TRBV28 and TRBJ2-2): DVKVTQSSRYLVKRTGEKVFLECVQDMDHENMFWYRQDPGLGLRLIYFSYDVKMKEKGDIPEGYSVSREKKERFSLILESASTNQTSMYLCASSFIREAGELFFGEGSRLTVL.

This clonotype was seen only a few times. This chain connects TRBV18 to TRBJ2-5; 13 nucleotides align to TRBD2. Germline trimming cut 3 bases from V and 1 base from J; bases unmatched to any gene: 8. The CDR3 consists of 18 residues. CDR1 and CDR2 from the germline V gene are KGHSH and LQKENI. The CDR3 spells CASSPGLAGVVGQETQYF. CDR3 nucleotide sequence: TGTGCCAGCTCACCCGGACTAGCGGGAGTGGTGGGCCAAGAGACCCAGTACTTC.

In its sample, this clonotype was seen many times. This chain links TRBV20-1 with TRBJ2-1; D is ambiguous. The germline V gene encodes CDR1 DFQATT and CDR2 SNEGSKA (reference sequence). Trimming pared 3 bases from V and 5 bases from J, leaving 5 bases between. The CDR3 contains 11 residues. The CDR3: CSASRHNEQFF. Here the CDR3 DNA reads TGCAGTGCTAGCCGACACAATGAGCAGTTCTTC.

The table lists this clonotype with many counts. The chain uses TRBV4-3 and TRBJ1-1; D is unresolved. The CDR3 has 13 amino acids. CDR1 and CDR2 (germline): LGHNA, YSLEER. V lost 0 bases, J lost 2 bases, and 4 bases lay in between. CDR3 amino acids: CASSQEPNTEAFF. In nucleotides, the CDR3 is TGCGCCAGCAGCCAAGAGCCAAACACTGAAGCTTTCTTT.

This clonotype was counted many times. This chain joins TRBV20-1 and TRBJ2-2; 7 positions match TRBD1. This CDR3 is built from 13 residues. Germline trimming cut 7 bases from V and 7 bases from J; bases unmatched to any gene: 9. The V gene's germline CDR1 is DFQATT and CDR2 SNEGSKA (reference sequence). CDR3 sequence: CSGRQGRDGELFF. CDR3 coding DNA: TGCAGTGGACGACAGGGACGAGACGGGGAGCTGTTTTTT.

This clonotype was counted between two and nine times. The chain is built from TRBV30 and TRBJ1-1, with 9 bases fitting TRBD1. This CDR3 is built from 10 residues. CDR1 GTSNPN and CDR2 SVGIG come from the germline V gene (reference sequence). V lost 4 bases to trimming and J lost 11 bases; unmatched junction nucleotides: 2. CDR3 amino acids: CAWIQGAAFF. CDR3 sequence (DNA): TGTGCCTGGATACAGGGGGCGGCTTTCTTT.

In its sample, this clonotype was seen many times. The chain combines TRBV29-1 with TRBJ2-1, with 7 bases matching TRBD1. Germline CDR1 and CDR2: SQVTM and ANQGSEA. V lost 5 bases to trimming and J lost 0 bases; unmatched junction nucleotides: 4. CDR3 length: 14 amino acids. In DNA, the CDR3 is TGCAGCGTTCCGGGACAGAACTCCTACAATGAGCAGTTCTTC. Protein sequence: CSVPGQNSYNEQFF.